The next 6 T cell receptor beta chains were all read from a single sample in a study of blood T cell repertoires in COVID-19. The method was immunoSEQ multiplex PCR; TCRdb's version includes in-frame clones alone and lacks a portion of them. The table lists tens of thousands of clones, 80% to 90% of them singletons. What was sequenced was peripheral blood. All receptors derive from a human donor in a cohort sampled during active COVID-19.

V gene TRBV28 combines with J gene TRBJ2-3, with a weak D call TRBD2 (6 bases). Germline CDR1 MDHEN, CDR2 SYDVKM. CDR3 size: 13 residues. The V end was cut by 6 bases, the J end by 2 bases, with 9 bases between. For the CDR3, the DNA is TGTGCCAGCAGCTCGGACTACACAGATACGCAGTATTTT. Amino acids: CASSSDYTDTQYF.

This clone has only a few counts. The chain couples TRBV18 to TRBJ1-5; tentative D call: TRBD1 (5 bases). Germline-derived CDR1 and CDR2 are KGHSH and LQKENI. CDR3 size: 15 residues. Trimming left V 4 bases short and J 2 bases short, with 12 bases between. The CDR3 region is CASSLSPGGNQPQHF. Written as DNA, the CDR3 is TGTGCCAGCTCACTTTCCCCGGGGGGCAATCAGCCCCAGCATTTT.

CDR3 nucleotide sequence: TGTGCCAGCAGTTTATTTTCAGGGGGCTATGGCTACACCTTC. As protein: CASSLFSGGYGYTF. The chain combines TRBV27 with TRBJ1-2, with TRBD1 matching 7 bases. The ends lost 1 base at V and 4 bases at J; junction bases unmatched: 3. Germline values: CDR1 MNHEY, CDR2 SMNVEV (reference sequence). This CDR3 spans 14 amino acids.

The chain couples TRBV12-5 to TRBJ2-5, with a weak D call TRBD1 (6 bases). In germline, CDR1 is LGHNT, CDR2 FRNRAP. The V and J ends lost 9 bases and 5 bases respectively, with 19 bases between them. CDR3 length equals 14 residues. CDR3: CASTLPGALETQYF. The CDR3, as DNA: TGTGCTAGCACACTTCCAGGGGCTCTCGAGACCCAGTACTTC.

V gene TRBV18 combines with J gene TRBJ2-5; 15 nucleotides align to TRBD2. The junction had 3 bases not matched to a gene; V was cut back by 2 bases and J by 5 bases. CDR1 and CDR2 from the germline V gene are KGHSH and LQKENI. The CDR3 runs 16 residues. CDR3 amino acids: CASSPGLAGGPETQYF. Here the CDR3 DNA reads TGTGCCAGCTCACCAGGACTAGCGGGAGGGCCGGAGACCCAGTACTTC.

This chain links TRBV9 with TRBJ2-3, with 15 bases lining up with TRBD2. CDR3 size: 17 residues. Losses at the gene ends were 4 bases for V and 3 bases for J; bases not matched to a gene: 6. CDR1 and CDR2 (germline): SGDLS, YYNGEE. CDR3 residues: CASSRGLAGGRTDTQYF. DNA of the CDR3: TGTGCCAGCAGCAGGGGACTAGCGGGGGGAAGAACAGATACGCAGTATTTT.